A single sample is the source of the 10 T cell receptor beta chains below, sequenced in a study of cytomegalovirus exposure and HLA in healthy donors. The PCR was carried out with 60 Vbeta primers and 13 Jbeta primers. Clones were read by immunoSEQ multiplex PCR, and TCRdb kept only the in-frame ones, dropping some. The sample has roughly 180,000 clones, around 80% seen once. The sequencing sample was made of PBMCs. These receptors were taken from a man between 18 and 35 years old in good health and CMV-seronegative.

J is TRBJ2-7 and V is TRBV5-6, with D maybe TRBD2 (6 bases). The CDR3 extends over 12 amino acids. Germline assignment: CDR1 SGHDT and CDR2 YYEEEE. With 1 base removed from V and 4 bases from J, the gap between germline ends came to 6 bases. Here the CDR3 DNA reads TGTGCCAGCAGCTTGAGCGGGTACGAGCAGTACTTC. Translating it yields CASSLSGYEQYF.

This rearrangement joins TRBV15 to TRBJ1-4; 10 bases agree with TRBD1. CDR3 length equals 17 residues. J lost 8 bases, V lost 0 bases, and 9 bases had no gene match. Looked up from germline, CDR1 is LNHNV and CDR2 is YYDKDF (reference sequence). CDR3 in DNA: TGTGCCACCAGCAGAGATCCCCTGACAGGGGGCGAAGAAAAACTGTTTTTT. Protein: CATSRDPLTGGEEKLFF.

The gene calls are TRBV7-2 and TRBJ1-2; a possible D gene is TRBD1 (6 bases). Germline V lookup: CDR1 SGHTA, CDR2 FQGNSA. The CDR3 extends over 13 amino acids. With 1 base removed from V and 6 bases from J, the gap between germline ends came to 9 bases. CDR3 DNA: TGTGCCAGCAGCTTAGACAGGGTCGATGGCTACACCTTC. Encoded protein: CASSLDRVDGYTF.

The sample holds a few counts of this clone. Its ends do not fully match the called genes, so a read error is possible. V and J are TRBV7-9 and TRBJ2-7, with 10 bases that match TRBD2. Per germline, CDR1 SEHNR and CDR2 FQNEAQ (reference sequence). CDR3 length equals 16 residues. CDR3 nucleotide sequence: TGTTCCAGCAGCTTGGGGCTAGCGGGAGCGCGGTACGAGCAGTACTTC. Translation: CSSSLGLAGARYEQYF. The full variable domain, its missing parts supplied by reference TRBV7-9 and TRBJ2-7, is DTGVSQNPRHKITKRGQNVTFRCDPISEHNRLYWYRQTLGQGPEFLTYFQNEAQLEKSRLLSDRFSAERPKGSFSTLEIQRTEQGDSAMYLCSSSLGLAGARYEQYFGPGTRLTVT.

CDR3 nucleotides: TGTGCCAGCAGTCCACAGGGGGACAGCTACTATGGCTACACCTTC. This codes for CASSPQGDSYYGYTF. The gene calls are TRBV6-5 and TRBJ1-2; 8 bases are shared with TRBD1. The V gene's germline CDR1 is MNHEY and CDR2 SVGAGI. V lost 5 bases and J lost 3; bases outside the gene matches: 8. The CDR3 extends over 15 amino acids.

The V gene is TRBV29-1, the J gene TRBJ1-2; 7 bases match TRBD1. In germline, CDR1 is SQVTM, CDR2 ANQGSEA. The CDR3 loop spans 12 amino acids. The V gene end was trimmed by 5 bases and the J gene end by 4 bases; junction bases not matched to a gene: 4. CDR3 bases: TGCAGCGTTCGACAGGGTAGCTATGGCTACACCTTC. Translated, it gives CSVRQGSYGYTF.

V gene TRBV7-2 combines with J gene TRBJ2-6; D is unresolved. The V end lost 1 base, the J end lost 4 bases, and 8 bases lay between the germline ends. Germline V gives CDR1 SGHTA, CDR2 FQGNSA. This CDR3 comprises 15 residues. The CDR3 spells CASSLGGTGANVLTF. CDR3 sequence (DNA): TGTGCCAGCAGCTTAGGCGGAACGGGGGCCAACGTCCTGACTTTC. Full variable domain (outside the CDR3, taken from reference TRBV7-2 and TRBJ2-6): GAGVSQSPSNKVTEKGKDVELRCDPISGHTALYWYRQSLGQGLEFLIYFQGNSAPDKSGLPSDRFSAERTGGSVSTLTIQRTQQEDSAVYLCASSLGGTGANVLTFGAGSRLTVL.

The V call is TRBV19, the J call TRBJ1-1; D is unclear. The length of the CDR3 is 14 residues. The V gene's germline CDR1 is LNHDA and CDR2 SQIVND (reference sequence). V was cut by 7 bases and J by 1 base, with 13 bases left in between. The CDR3 here is CASTPMGKNTEAFF. The CDR3 DNA reads TGTGCCAGTACCCCTATGGGCAAGAACACTGAAGCTTTCTTT.

This chain links TRBV7-9 with TRBJ2-7, with TRBD2 matching over 10 bases. This CDR3 is built from 16 residues. In germline, CDR1 is SEHNR, CDR2 FQNEAQ (reference sequence). Germline trimming cut 3 bases from V and 4 bases from J; bases unmatched to any gene: 9. The CDR3 protein is CASSLGLAGAWYEQYF. The CDR3 DNA is TGTGCCAGCAGCTTGGGGCTAGCGGGAGCGTGGTACGAGCAGTACTTC. Filled out from reference TRBV7-9 and TRBJ2-7, the complete variable domain reads DTGVSQNPRHKITKRGQNVTFRCDPISEHNRLYWYRQTLGQGPEFLTYFQNEAQLEKSRLLSDRFSAERPKGSFSTLEIQRTEQGDSAMYLCASSLGLAGAWYEQYFGPGTRLTVT.

About this clone: Other DNA sequences in this specimen translate into the identical CDR3. The V and J genes are TRBV5-1 and TRBJ2-5; 8 nucleotides match TRBD1. Germline loops: CDR1 SGHRS, CDR2 YFSETQ. CDR3 size: 14 residues. V shed 4 bases, J shed 5 bases, and the junction held 7 bases outside the gene matches. The DNA for the CDR3 is TGCGCCAGCAGCAGTGGACAGGGCGGGGAGACCCAGTACTTC. Amino acid sequence: CASSSGQGGETQYF. Drawing the rest from reference TRBV5-1 and TRBJ2-5, the complete variable domain is KAGVTQTPRYLIKTRGQQVTLSCSPISGHRSVSWYQQTPGQGLQFLFEYFSETQRNKGNFPGRFSGRQFSNSRSEMNVSTLELGDSALYLCASSSGQGGETQYFGPGTRLLVL.